These 2 T cell receptor beta chains originate from one sample sequenced in a study of naive and memory T cell subsets. The beta constant-region primer was an equimolar mix of two oligonucleotides covering TRBC1 and TRBC2. A single record per CDR3 protein comes from TCRdb applying MiXCR to the UMI-ligation and nested PCR reads. The table lists tens of thousands of distinct CDR3 sequences, around 13% of them singletons. Sample: central memory CD4+ T cells from blood. Receptors were obtained from a human donor in good health.

This clonotype has ten or more counts. J is TRBJ2-1 and V is TRBV3-1, with TRBD2 matching 13 bases. The J segment lost 9 bases and the V segment lost 6 bases, leaving 14 bases of the junction unmatched. Germline CDR1 LGHDT, CDR2 YNNKEL (reference sequence). CDR3 length: 17 amino acids. CDR3 bases: TGTGCCAGCAGTCTCGTGTTTCGGACTAGCGGGAGTGCTGAGCAGTTCTTC. Its translation is CASSLVFRTSGSAEQFF.

This clonotype was counted at least ten times. The chain recombines TRBV4-2 with TRBJ2-7; possible D gene TRBD2, 5 bases. Trimming took 1 base from V and 2 from J, leaving 9 bases between them. CDR1 and CDR2 (germline): LGHNA, YNFKEQ. The CDR3 runs 14 residues. The CDR3 sequence is CASSQVAYPYEQYF. Written as DNA, the CDR3 is TGTGCCAGCAGCCAAGTAGCGTATCCCTACGAGCAGTACTTC.